This T cell receptor beta chain derives from a study of control samples from healthy donors and cancer patients. This table comes from immunoSEQ multiplex PCR, and its TCRdb copy is limited to in-frame clones, with some not included. This table holds around 140,000 clones, 75% to 95% found once. Losses at the gene ends were 6 bases for V and 4 bases for J; bases not matched to a gene: 4. This CDR3 is built from 15 residues. Germline CDR1 MNHEY, CDR2 SVGAGI. Sequenced input: blood. The TCR was taken from a man aged 30-40 years in good health. The chain employs TRBV6-5 and TRBJ2-1; 12 nucleotides align to TRBD2. This CDR3 reads CASRAGTSGYNEQFF. CDR3 sequence (DNA): TGTGCCAGCAGAGCCGGGACTAGCGGGTACAATGAGCAGTTCTTC.